The present T cell receptor (beta chain) was sequenced within a study of a mutant IDH1 vaccine in newly diagnosed glioma. Regarding the study as a whole: Any relationship between pseudoprogression and changes in top peripheral T cell clonotypes seemed absent. Altogether, 85% to 95% of patients exhibited vaccine-induced immune responses.

The V end was cut by 7 bases, the J end by 3 bases, with 13 bases between. The CDR3 is 14 residues long. Germline loops: CDR1 SQVTM, CDR2 ANQGSEA. TCRdb's table, derived via immunoSEQ multiplex PCR, lists solely in-frame clones and lacks some. Among roughly 52,000 clones listed, about 80% were seen once. As regards this clone: The antigen remains unidentified.

Regarding time point: week 23, last vaccination. Doses consisted of 300 ug of mutant IDH1 20-mer peptide each, paired with topical imiquimod. Astrocytomas found in donors were new, WHO grade 3 or 4, IDH1-mutant and ATRX-lost. This sample comprised PBMCs, obtained from a glioma patient whose treatment included an IDH1 peptide vaccine. The sequence derives from a man in his forties with glioma. This chain joins TRBV29-1 and TRBJ2-6; a weak D match, TRBD2 (6 bases). The CDR3: CSAREGGGANVLTF. CDR3 bases: TGCAGCGCCCGAGAGGGAGGTGGGGCCAACGTCCTGACTTTC. Using reference TRBV29-1 and TRBJ2-6 for the parts outside the CDR3, the full variable domain is SAVISQKPSRDICQRGTSLTIQCQVDSQVTMMFWYRQQPGQSLTLIATANQGSEATYESGFVIDKFPISRPNLTFSTLTVSNMSPEDSSIYLCSAREGGGANVLTFGAGSRLTVL.